This entry describes one TCR beta chain. Primers: 60 Vbeta forward and 13 Jbeta reverse. Assay: immunoSEQ multiplex PCR; the TCRdb copy retains only in-frame clones and omits some. This sample has approximately 95,000 clones, with approximately 81% found just once. The data originate from a study of cytomegalovirus exposure and HLA in healthy donors. This CDR3 has 16 amino acids. Germline CDR1 is SEHNR and CDR2 is FQNEAQ (reference sequence). J gave up 7 bases and V 1 base, and 13 bases lay outside the gene matches. Sequenced: PBMCs. The TCR was taken from a middle-aged woman in good health and CMV-seropositive. This chain uses TRBV7-9 with TRBJ2-7, with 7 bases that match TRBD1. Here the CDR3 reads CASSLGVDRDLREQYF. Written as DNA, the CDR3 is TGTGCCAGCAGCTTAGGGGTCGACAGGGACCTGAGGGAGCAGTACTTC.